A selection of T cell receptor beta chains follows, all from one sample in a study of T cell changes during pregnancy in multiple sclerosis. Generated by immunoSEQ multiplex PCR, the TCRdb table keeps only in-frame clones and is missing some. The data hold 30,000 to 50,000 clones, with around 92% observed a single time. The material was CD4+ T cells from peripheral blood mononuclear cells, obtained in the third trimester of pregnancy. All receptors come from a female donor with multiple sclerosis, enrolled in a pregnancy study. The CDR3 runs from the conserved cysteine through the conserved F or W. The order of the fields is D gene, clone size, J gene, V gene, CDR3 DNA, CDR3 protein. D genes are given only for firm matches. The listing skips clone size in some rows; elsewhere it reads once, few, many or a size class.

d_gene: TRBD2; abundance: once; j_gene: TRBJ2-5; v_gene: TRBV2; CDR3nt: TGTGCCAGCAGTGAAGCGCGGACTAGTGGGGGCCAAGAGACCCAGTACTTC; CDR3aa: CASSEARTSGGQETQYF
d_gene: .; abundance: .; j_gene: TRBJ1-1; v_gene: TRBV18; CDR3nt: TGTGCCAGCTCACCAACAGGGATGAACACTGAAGCTTTCTTT; CDR3aa: CASSPTGMNTEAFF
d_gene: .; abundance: .; j_gene: TRBJ2-7; v_gene: TRBV6-5; CDR3nt: TGTGCCAGCAGCCGACCGGGACATGACTCCTACGAGCAGTACTTC; CDR3aa: CASSRPGHDSYEQYF
d_gene: .; abundance: few; j_gene: TRBJ2-1; v_gene: TRBV9; CDR3nt: TGTGCCAGCAGCGTAGTGAGCGGGCAGCAGTTCTTC; CDR3aa: CASSVVSGQQFF
d_gene: .; abundance: .; j_gene: TRBJ2-1; v_gene: TRBV11-1; CDR3nt: TGTGCCAGCAGCTTATTGACTAGGAGTTATGAGCAGTTCTTC; CDR3aa: CASSLLTRSYEQFF
d_gene: .; abundance: .; j_gene: TRBJ1-2; v_gene: TRBV29-1; CDR3nt: TGCAGCGTTGCGGAGGGTGACTATGGCTACACCTTC; CDR3aa: CSVAEGDYGYTF
d_gene: TRBD1; abundance: .; j_gene: TRBJ2-7; v_gene: TRBV5-1; CDR3nt: TGCGCCAGCAGCTCATTACAGGGGGTTAGCAACGAGCAGTACTTC; CDR3aa: CASSSLQGVSNEQYF
d_gene: .; abundance: .; j_gene: TRBJ2-1; v_gene: TRBV7-9; CDR3nt: TGTGCCAGCAGCTTGGGGGCCAAGTTGACCCTGACCTACAATGAGCAGTTCTTC; CDR3aa: CASSLGAKLTLTYNEQFF
d_gene: TRBD1; abundance: .; j_gene: TRBJ2-6; v_gene: TRBV30; CDR3nt: TGTGCCTGGAGTGGACAGGGGGCAGCTGGGGCCAACGTCCTGACTTTC; CDR3aa: CAWSGQGAAGANVLTF
d_gene: .; abundance: .; j_gene: TRBJ2-5; v_gene: TRBV6-6; CDR3nt: TGTGCCAGCAGTTACTCCGGACAGCGGGGCCAAGAGACCCAGTACTTC; CDR3aa: CASSYSGQRGQETQYF
d_gene: TRBD2; abundance: .; j_gene: TRBJ2-1; v_gene: TRBV11-3; CDR3nt: TGTGCCAGCAGCGATAGCGGGATAAGATTCAATGAGCAGTTCTTC; CDR3aa: CASSDSGIRFNEQFF
d_gene: TRBD1; abundance: .; j_gene: TRBJ1-3; v_gene: TRBV30; CDR3nt: TGTGCCTGGAGTGTGGGCGGACAGGGGAGAAACACCATATATTTT; CDR3aa: CAWSVGGQGRNTIYF
d_gene: TRBD2; abundance: .; j_gene: TRBJ2-1; v_gene: TRBV5-4; CDR3nt: TGTGCCAGCAGCCCGGGACTAGCGGGGCGTAATGAGCAGTTCTTC; CDR3aa: CASSPGLAGRNEQFF
d_gene: .; abundance: .; j_gene: TRBJ2-3; v_gene: TRBV5-1; CDR3nt: TGCGCCAGCAGCCCTGGGGCTTATGACCCCACAGATACGCAGTATTTT; CDR3aa: CASSPGAYDPTDTQYF
d_gene: TRBD1; abundance: .; j_gene: TRBJ1-4; v_gene: TRBV2; CDR3nt: TGTGCCAGCAAGGAGGGACAGGGGCCTTCTAATGAAAAACTGTTTTTT; CDR3aa: CASKEGQGPSNEKLFF
d_gene: .; abundance: few; j_gene: TRBJ2-2; v_gene: TRBV7-2; CDR3nt: TGTGCCAGCAGCGTTGGACAGAGGGACACCGGGGAGCTGTTTTTT; CDR3aa: CASSVGQRDTGELFF
d_gene: TRBD2; abundance: .; j_gene: TRBJ2-1; v_gene: TRBV19; CDR3nt: TGTGCCAGTAGTATAGGTCGCGGGAGTCCCTACAATGAGCAGTTCTTC; CDR3aa: CASSIGRGSPYNEQFF
d_gene: TRBD2; abundance: .; j_gene: TRBJ2-7; v_gene: TRBV5-1; CDR3nt: TGCGCCAGCAGCTTGCTGGCGGGAGCTGGGGACGAGCAGTACTTC; CDR3aa: CASSLLAGAGDEQYF
d_gene: TRBD1; abundance: once; j_gene: TRBJ2-3; v_gene: TRBV18; CDR3nt: TGTGCCAGCTCACCTGTAGGACAGGCCGGCACAGCAGATACGCAGTATTTT; CDR3aa: CASSPVGQAGTADTQYF
d_gene: TRBD1; abundance: .; j_gene: TRBJ1-2; v_gene: TRBV30; CDR3nt: TGTGCCGATGGAAGGAGGACAGGGGGATCGGGTGGCTACACCTTC; CDR3aa: CADGRRTGGSGGYTF
d_gene: TRBD2; abundance: .; j_gene: TRBJ2-3; v_gene: TRBV27; CDR3nt: TGTGCCAGCTCCGAGGGACTAGCGGGAGAAGATACGCAGTATTTT; CDR3aa: CASSEGLAGEDTQYF
d_gene: .; abundance: .; j_gene: TRBJ2-1; v_gene: TRBV30; CDR3nt: TGTGCCTGGAGTGTAGGCAGCCTAGTGAATGAGCAGTTCTTC; CDR3aa: CAWSVGSLVNEQFF
d_gene: TRBD1; abundance: .; j_gene: TRBJ2-2; v_gene: TRBV25-1; CDR3nt: TGTGCCAGCAGTGAGGACAGGGACACCGGGGAGCTGTTTTTT; CDR3aa: CASSEDRDTGELFF
d_gene: .; abundance: .; j_gene: TRBJ1-1; v_gene: TRBV6-4; CDR3nt: TGTGCCAGCAGTGTACAGCCGAACACTGAAGCTTTCTTT; CDR3aa: CASSVQPNTEAFF
d_gene: TRBD2; abundance: .; j_gene: TRBJ2-3; v_gene: TRBV10-3; CDR3nt: TGTGCCATCAGTCCTAGTTCGGGAGGAACAGATACGCAGTATTTT; CDR3aa: CAISPSSGGTDTQYF
d_gene: .; abundance: .; j_gene: TRBJ1-6; v_gene: TRBV6-1; CDR3nt: TGTGCCAGCAGGTTAATGGGCTCACCCCTCCACTTT; CDR3aa: CASRLMGSPLHF
d_gene: TRBD2; abundance: .; j_gene: TRBJ2-7; v_gene: TRBV5-4; CDR3nt: TGTGCCAGCAGCTTGGGGCTAGCGGGGAACTACGAGCAGTACTTC; CDR3aa: CASSLGLAGNYEQYF
d_gene: TRBD1; abundance: .; j_gene: TRBJ2-1; v_gene: TRBV5-1; CDR3nt: TGCGCCAGCAGCTTGGGGACAGGGGCCAATGAGCAGTTCTTC; CDR3aa: CASSLGTGANEQFF
d_gene: TRBD2; abundance: once; j_gene: TRBJ2-5; v_gene: TRBV18; CDR3nt: TGTGCCAGCTCACCTAGCGGGGGGCTCAAAGAGACCCAGTACTTC; CDR3aa: CASSPSGGLKETQYF
d_gene: .; abundance: .; j_gene: TRBJ2-1; v_gene: TRBV5-6; CDR3nt: TGTGCCAGCAGCTTGGTAGAGCGGACCCTTAATGAGCAGTTCTTC; CDR3aa: CASSLVERTLNEQFF
d_gene: .; abundance: .; j_gene: TRBJ2-5; v_gene: TRBV5-1; CDR3nt: TGCGCCAGCAGCCCGCGACTAGTTCAAGAGACCCAGTACTTC; CDR3aa: CASSPRLVQETQYF
d_gene: .; abundance: few; j_gene: TRBJ1-4; v_gene: TRBV28; CDR3nt: TGTGCCAGCAGAAGGGACTTTAATGAAAAACTGTTTTTT; CDR3aa: CASRRDFNEKLFF
d_gene: .; abundance: .; j_gene: TRBJ1-3; v_gene: TRBV5-1; CDR3nt: TGCGCCAGCAGCTCCACAGGGAGCAGGGACACCATATATTTT; CDR3aa: CASSSTGSRDTIYF
d_gene: .; abundance: .; j_gene: TRBJ1-1; v_gene: TRBV7-2; CDR3nt: TGTGCCAGCAGCTTAGACAGGAGGGGCACTGAAGCTTTCTTT; CDR3aa: CASSLDRRGTEAFF
d_gene: TRBD1; abundance: .; j_gene: TRBJ1-4; v_gene: TRBV28; CDR3nt: TGTGCCAGCACCCTCACCCAGGGGGCTTATGCAACTAATGAAAAACTGTTTTTT; CDR3aa: CASTLTQGAYATNEKLFF
d_gene: TRBD2; abundance: .; j_gene: TRBJ2-7; v_gene: TRBV5-1; CDR3nt: TGCGCCAGCAGCCAAAACGGACTAGCCCTCTACGAGCAGTACTTC; CDR3aa: CASSQNGLALYEQYF
d_gene: TRBD1; abundance: .; j_gene: TRBJ1-5; v_gene: TRBV28; CDR3nt: TGTGCCAGCAGTTTCCAGGGGGCATTGGGTCATTTT; CDR3aa: CASSFQGALGHF
d_gene: TRBD2; abundance: .; j_gene: TRBJ2-1; v_gene: TRBV30; CDR3nt: TGTGCCTGGGGAAAAGGCACTAGCGGGAGTAGCAATGAGCAGTTCTTC; CDR3aa: CAWGKGTSGSSNEQFF
d_gene: TRBD1; abundance: .; j_gene: TRBJ2-7; v_gene: TRBV14; CDR3nt: TGTGCCAGCAGCCAAGAGAGGACAGGGAGCTACGAGCAGTACTTC; CDR3aa: CASSQERTGSYEQYF